These 2 T cell receptor beta chains were all obtained from the same sample, sequenced in a study of CD8 T cells in ankylosing spondylitis (TCRdb year 2017). Library method: 5' RACE. Sequencing relied on an Illumina HiSeq 2500. In TCRdb, the public reads were trimmed at Q25 with fastp and aligned with MiXCR, with productive beta chains retained. Rows matching on CDR3 protein sequence are summarized as one entry with the most common DNA and genes. This sample has about 150,000 distinct CDR3 sequences in its table, and roughly 44% of those were observed once. The ten largest clones add up to approximately 16% of the sample. The sequencing sample was made of synovial fluid, either unsorted or a sorted T cell fraction (not recorded which). These receptors all stem from a male donor with ankylosing spondylitis.

The chain is built from TRBV5-1 and TRBJ2-2; D uncertain. CDR1 is SGHRS and CDR2 is YFSETQ in the germline V gene. This CDR3 is 13 amino acids long. Trimming removed 2 bases from V and 2 bases from J, with 4 bases in between. The CDR3 sequence: CASSFLNTGELFF. In DNA form, the CDR3 reads TGCGCCAGCAGCTTCCTTAACACCGGGGAGCTGTTTTTT.

The gene calls are TRBV5-1 and TRBJ2-1; TRBD1 matches 10 bases. The CDR3 is 15 residues long. J lost 7 bases, V lost 2 bases, and 6 bases had no gene match. Looked up from germline, CDR1 is SGHRS and CDR2 is YFSETQ. The CDR3 nucleotides read TGCGCCAGCAGCTTTGGGACAGGGGATATAAATGAGCAGTTCTTC. The encoded protein is CASSFGTGDINEQFF. The full variable domain, in which reference TRBV5-1 and TRBJ2-1 provide the parts outside the CDR3, is KAGVTQTPRYLIKTRGQQVTLSCSPISGHRSVSWYQQTPGQGLQFLFEYFSETQRNKGNFPGRFSGRQFSNSRSEMNVSTLELGDSALYLCASSFGTGDINEQFFGPGTRLTVL.